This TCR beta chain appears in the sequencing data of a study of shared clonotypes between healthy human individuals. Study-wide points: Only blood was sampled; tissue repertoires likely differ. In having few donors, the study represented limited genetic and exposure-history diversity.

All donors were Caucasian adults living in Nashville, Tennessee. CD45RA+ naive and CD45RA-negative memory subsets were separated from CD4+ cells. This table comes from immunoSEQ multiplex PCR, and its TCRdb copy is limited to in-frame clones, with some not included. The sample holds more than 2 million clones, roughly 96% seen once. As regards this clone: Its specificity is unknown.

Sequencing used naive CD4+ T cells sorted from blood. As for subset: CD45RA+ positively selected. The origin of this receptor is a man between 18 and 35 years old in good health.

The CDR3 nucleotides read TGTGCCAGCAGACACGGGGGGGCGAATCAGCCCCAGCATTTT. Encoded protein: CASRHGGANQPQHF. J is TRBJ1-5 and V is TRBV28, with D possibly being TRBD1 (6 bases). Germline lookup yields CDR1 MDHEN and CDR2 SYDVKM. The length of the CDR3 is 14 residues. With 6 bases removed from V and 4 bases from J, the gap between germline ends came to 13 bases.